These 30 T cell receptor beta chains were sequenced from one sample in a study of T cells in Graves' hyperthyroidism and ophthalmopathy. Amplified regions were TCR beta CDR3 sequences from RNA transcripts. Using the HTBI primer set, a first-round RT-PCR was run on the TCR CDR3. One entry per CDR3 protein results from TCRdb running MiXCR on the multiplex PCR reads. This table holds a few hundred thousand distinct CDR3 sequences, 14% to 15% found once. Sequences were obtained from blood. The receptors shown here come from a woman in her twenties or thirties with Graves' hyperthyroidism.

Ten or more counts support this clonotype. The CDR3 DNA is TGTGCCAGCAGTTTGCAGGGGTGGGCCAACGTCCTGACTTTC. Residues: CASSLQGWANVLTF. The chain combines TRBV27 with TRBJ2-6; a weak D match, TRBD1 (6 bases). The CDR3 runs 14 residues. Trimming removed 3 bases at V and 5 bases at J, with 8 bases between. Germline CDR1 and CDR2: MNHEY and SMNVEV (reference sequence).

This clonotype was seen repeatedly, ten times or more. The rearrangement joins TRBV27 to TRBJ2-5; 9 bases fit TRBD1. The germline gives CDR1 MNHEY, CDR2 SMNVEV (reference sequence). The CDR3 extends over 15 amino acids. Trimming cost V 5 bases and J 5 bases; bases outside gene matches: 9. The CDR3, as DNA: TGTGCCAGCAGTCCGTGGACAGGGGTGGTCGAGACCCAGTACTTC. This sequence encodes CASSPWTGVVETQYF.

At least ten counts were recorded for this clonotype. V is TRBV28 and J is TRBJ2-7; the D gene is possibly TRBD2 (6 bases). Deletions cut 4 bases from V and 3 bases from J, with 7 bases between. This CDR3 contains 12 residues. Germline lookup yields CDR1 MDHEN and CDR2 SYDVKM. The CDR3 reads CASSWGVYEQYF. In nucleotides, the CDR3 is TGTGCCAGCAGTTGGGGGGTCTACGAGCAGTACTTC.

The table lists this clonotype with a few counts. The V gene is TRBV9, the J gene TRBJ2-1, with 10 bases fitting TRBD2. V lost 4 bases and J lost 12; bases outside the gene matches: 16. The CDR3 is 16 residues long. CDR1 and CDR2 (germline): SGDLS, YYNGEE. The CDR3 DNA sequence: TGTGCCAGCAGCCTAGTAGGGACAGCTGTAGCGGGAGGGCAGTTCTTC. This translates into CASSLVGTAVAGGQFF.

This chain joins TRBV10-2 and TRBJ2-2; tentatively, D is TRBD1 (5 bases). Trimming took 2 bases from V and 7 from J, leaving 11 bases between them. CDR1 and CDR2 from the germline V gene are WSHSY and SAAADI. CDR3 size: 14 residues. The CDR3 nucleotides are TGCGCCAGCAGTGAGGCAGGGAAGTACGGGGAGCTGTTTTTT. It yields the protein CASSEAGKYGELFF.

This clonotype came up a few times. The chain recombines TRBV4-1 with TRBJ1-5; a weak D match, TRBD1 (6 bases). The CDR3 covers 20 residues. Germline V gene lookup returns CDR1 MGHRA and CDR2 YSYEKL. V lost 4 bases and J lost 5, with 30 bases in between. DNA for the CDR3: TGCGCCAGCAGCCTAATGCCAAATTTCCCGGGACAACCGAACGATCAGCCCCAGCATTTT. Translating gives CASSLMPNFPGQPNDQPQHF.

Ten or more counts support this clonotype. V gene TRBV7-2 combines with J gene TRBJ2-7, with 9 nucleotides matching TRBD2. J was trimmed by 5 bases and V by 5 bases; bases with no gene match: 4. The germline V gene encodes CDR1 SGHTA and CDR2 FQGNSA. CDR3 length: 13 amino acids. CDR3 DNA sequence: TGTGCCAGCAGCATGGGACTAGCAAACGAGCAGTACTTC. It is translated as CASSMGLANEQYF.

This clonotype was counted many times. J is TRBJ2-7 and V is TRBV20-1, with a tentative D call TRBD2 (6 bases). V lost 5 bases, J lost 3 bases, and 20 bases lay in between. The germline V gene has CDR1 DFQATT and CDR2 SNEGSKA (reference sequence). This CDR3 contains 15 residues. Here the CDR3 DNA reads TGCAGTGCTCCCACCCCTCGGAGGGGCAGCTACGAGCAGTACTTC. It specifies CSAPTPRRGSYEQYF.

J is TRBJ2-1 and V is TRBV15; perhaps TRBD1 as D (6 bases). This CDR3 region has 15 residues. With 1 base removed from V and 7 bases from J, the gap between germline ends came to 14 bases. Germline CDR1 and CDR2: LNHNV and YYDKDF (reference sequence). The chain's CDR3 is CATSRVAQGANEQFF. Here the CDR3 DNA reads TGTGCCACCAGCAGAGTTGCACAGGGAGCGAATGAGCAGTTCTTC.

This clonotype was seen only a few times. This chain uses TRBV7-8 with TRBJ2-5, with 9 bases lining up with TRBD1. Trimming cost V 1 base and J 5 bases; bases outside gene matches: 11. The length of the CDR3 is 17 residues. Germline values: CDR1 SGHVS, CDR2 FQNEAQ. CDR3 sequence reads: CASSLVGTGRRRETQYF. CDR3 coding DNA: TGTGCCAGCAGCTTAGTCGGGACAGGGCGAAGGAGGGAGACCCAGTACTTC.

This clonotype was counted many times. V is TRBV2 and J is TRBJ2-2, with 11 bases identical to TRBD2. V gave up 5 bases and J gave up 0 bases; unmatched junction bases: 2. The germline V gene encodes CDR1 SNHLY and CDR2 FYNNEI. CDR3 length: 16 amino acids. The CDR3 nucleotides read TGTGCCAGCAGTACTAGCGGGAGAGCGAACACCGGGGAGCTGTTTTTT. Translating gives CASSTSGRANTGELFF.

Many counts were recorded for this clonotype. In DNA form, the CDR3 reads TGCGCCAGCAGCTCAATGTCCGGGGCCCCGGGAGAGCAGTACTTC. Translation: CASSSMSGAPGEQYF. J is TRBJ2-7 and V is TRBV5-1; D might be TRBD1 or TRBD2, each matching 5 bases. CDR3 length: 15 residues. Germline lookup yields CDR1 SGHRS and CDR2 YFSETQ. V was shortened by 3 bases and J by 7 bases, with 20 bases between the two germline ends.

This chain uses TRBV24-1 with TRBJ2-2; TRBD2 agrees at 7 bases. The CDR3 sequence is 16 residues long. The germline CDR1 and CDR2 sequences are KGHDR and SFDVKD. The trim removed 5 bases at V and 5 bases at J, leaving 10 bases unmatched. CDR3 nucleotides: TGTGCCACCAGTGTCCCGGGGGGTTTGAGGACCGGGGAGCTGTTTTTT. It specifies CATSVPGGLRTGELFF.

This clonotype was recorded a few times. The chain joins TRBV28 to TRBJ2-6; D gene unclear. Trimming cost V 1 base and J 3 bases, with 10 bases left between them. CDR3 length equals 16 residues. The germline CDR1 and CDR2 sequences are MDHEN and SYDVKM. CDR3 sequence (DNA): TGTGCCAGCAGTTTATTAGGAGTGGGTGGGGCCAACGTCCTGACTTTC. This gives the protein CASSLLGVGGANVLTF.

This clonotype was seen a few times. J is TRBJ2-2 and V is TRBV4-1; 9 bases agree with TRBD2. The CDR3 is 16 amino acids. CDR1 and CDR2 from the germline V gene are MGHRA and YSYEKL. With V trimmed by 3 bases and J by 2 bases, 4 bases remained unmatched. CDR3 coding DNA: TGCGCCAGCAGCCAGTTTAGCGGGAGAAACACCGGGGAGCTGTTTTTT. This codes for CASSQFSGRNTGELFF.

This clonotype was picked up a small number of times. The chain couples TRBV28 to TRBJ1-2; D may be TRBD1 (5 bases). The V end was cut by 6 bases, the J end by 8 bases, with 22 bases between. The CDR3 has 15 amino acids. CDR1 is MDHEN and CDR2 is SYDVKM in the germline V gene. For the CDR3, the DNA is TGTGCCAGCAGCCCGGGGAGGAACGCGCGGGACGGCTACACCTTC. This codes for CASSPGRNARDGYTF.

In the case of this clonotype: This may come from a read error, since a much larger clone is one base off. The CDR3 protein is CASSPRTRLNEQFF. The CDR3 DNA is TGTGCCAGCAGTCCACGGACTAGATTAAATGAGCAGTTCTTC. The gene calls are TRBV12-3 or TRBV12-4 and TRBJ2-1, with 7 bases lining up with TRBD2. V was pared by 5 bases and J by 7 bases, with 8 bases of the junction left unmatched. The CDR3 loop spans 14 amino acids.

This clonotype was observed many times. The V call is TRBV28, the J call TRBJ2-2; 12 nucleotides align to TRBD2. The length of the CDR3 is 17 residues. The V gene's germline CDR1 is MDHEN and CDR2 SYDVKM. Losses at the gene ends were 4 bases for V and 6 bases for J; bases not matched to a gene: 9. The CDR3 region is CASSSPTSGSSPGELFF. In DNA, the CDR3 is TGTGCCAGCAGTTCCCCGACTAGCGGGAGTAGTCCCGGGGAGCTGTTTTTT.

To note about this clonotype: The junction does not match germline at one end; this may be a read error. The chain carries TRBV7-9 and TRBJ2-2; maybe TRBD1 (5 bases). Germline V CDR1 and CDR2: SEHNR, FQNEAQ (reference sequence). The CDR3 runs 15 residues. CDR3 sequence (DNA): TGTGCCAGTAGCTTTCTAGACAGTAACACCGGGGAGCTGTTTTTT. Translating it yields CASSFLDSNTGELFF.

This clonotype came up many times. The chain links TRBV18 to TRBJ1-1, with TRBD1 matching 8 bases. The germline CDR1 and CDR2 sequences are KGHSH and LQKENI. Germline trimming cut 5 bases from V and 8 bases from J; bases unmatched to any gene: 7. CDR3 length: 13 amino acids. In DNA form, the CDR3 reads TGTGCCAGCTCATTCGGACAGGGCAAGGAAGCTTTCTTT. This codes for CASSFGQGKEAFF.

The chain couples TRBV12-3 or TRBV12-4 to TRBJ2-4; D is possibly TRBD2 (5 bases). This CDR3 spans 14 amino acids. The ends were cut back, 3 bases at V and 0 bases at J, with 6 bases in the middle. CDR3 protein: CASSFAGAKNIQYF. The CDR3 DNA follows: TGTGCCAGCAGTTTCGCGGGAGCCAAAAACATTCAGTACTTC.

This clonotype has ten or more counts. The V call is TRBV28, the J call TRBJ1-5; D perhaps matches TRBD1 (5 bases). The CDR3 runs to 14 residues. Trimming stripped 5 bases from V and 5 bases from J, with 13 bases between. Germline values: CDR1 MDHEN, CDR2 SYDVKM. For the CDR3, the DNA is TGTGCCAGCAGTCTGGGCAGGGTCGATCAGCCCCAGCATTTT. Protein product: CASSLGRVDQPQHF.

The gene calls are TRBV18 and TRBJ1-1, with 7 bases fitting TRBD1. The germline gives CDR1 KGHSH, CDR2 LQKENI. The trim removed 6 bases at V and 1 base at J, leaving 11 bases unmatched. This CDR3 is 16 amino acids long. Here the CDR3 reads CASSRDSPTSNTEAFF. CDR3 sequence (DNA): TGTGCCAGCTCCCGGGACAGCCCGACCTCGAACACTGAAGCTTTCTTT.

This chain joins TRBV3-1 and TRBJ2-1, with D tentatively TRBD1 (7 bases). The germline V and J ends were trimmed by 4 bases and 5 bases, with 15 bases remaining between them. Germline V lookup: CDR1 LGHDT, CDR2 YNNKEL (reference sequence). This CDR3 spans 15 amino acids. CDR3 DNA sequence: TGTGCCAGCAGCCCAGGACAGGAGGGCCACAATGAGCAGTTCTTC. It is translated as CASSPGQEGHNEQFF.

This clonotype was seen many times. This chain uses TRBV7-2 with TRBJ2-1, with D uncertain. Germline V CDR1 and CDR2: SGHTA, FQGNSA. Trimming cost V 1 base and J 0 bases, with 10 bases left between them. The CDR3 runs to 16 residues. In nucleotides, the CDR3 is TGTGCCAGCAGCTTAGATACCCGGAACTCCTACAATGAGCAGTTCTTC. Translation: CASSLDTRNSYNEQFF.

At least ten counts were recorded for this clonotype. This chain joins TRBV12-3 or TRBV12-4 and TRBJ2-1, with TRBD2 matching over 9 bases. Trimming at V came to 6 bases and at J to 4 bases, leaving 7 bases not matched to a gene. This CDR3 contains 15 residues. Here the CDR3 reads CASSGLAGSYNEQFF. For the CDR3, the DNA is TGTGCCAGCAGCGGGCTAGCGGGATCGTACAATGAGCAGTTCTTC.

This chain uses TRBV29-1 with TRBJ2-1; D possibly matches TRBD1 or TRBD2 (6 bases each). The V gene's germline CDR1 is SQVTM and CDR2 ANQGSEA. V was pared by 7 bases and J by 9 bases, with 22 bases between. This CDR3 has 14 amino acids. This CDR3 reads CSGVGAPREVEQFF. The CDR3 nucleotides read TGCAGCGGAGTGGGGGCGCCGAGGGAGGTTGAGCAGTTCTTC.

The chain recombines TRBV12-3 or TRBV12-4 with TRBJ1-2, with D uncertain. V was shortened by 3 bases and J by 4 bases, with 12 bases between the two germline ends. The CDR3 is 14 amino acids. The CDR3 protein is CASSFVEQLYGYTF. The CDR3 DNA follows: TGTGCCAGCAGTTTTGTTGAACAGCTCTATGGCTACACCTTC.

This clonotype was picked up many times. The chain couples TRBV29-1 to TRBJ1-1; D unclear. Germline assignment: CDR1 SQVTM and CDR2 ANQGSEA. CDR3 length: 11 amino acids. V was pared by 8 bases and J by 3 bases, with 10 bases between. The CDR3 region is CSSMGYTEAFF. CDR3 sequence (DNA): TGCAGCTCTATGGGATACACTGAAGCTTTCTTT.

This clonotype was seen repeatedly, ten times or more. J is TRBJ2-7 and V is TRBV5-1; TRBD1 is a possible D gene (7 bases). This CDR3 spans 14 amino acids. Trimming shortened V by 3 bases and J by 2 bases, and 12 bases separated the two germline ends. Germline assignment: CDR1 SGHRS and CDR2 YFSETQ. CDR3 coding DNA: TGCGCCAGCAGCTGGGCGGGACAGACCTACGAGCAGTACTTC. Translation: CASSWAGQTYEQYF.